Presented here are 29 T cell receptor beta chains from one specimen sequenced in a study of cytomegalovirus exposure and HLA in healthy donors. It was with 60 Vbeta and 13 Jbeta primers that the PCR ran. Assay: immunoSEQ multiplex PCR; the TCRdb copy retains only in-frame clones and omits some. The data hold about 180,000 clones, with around 82% observed a single time. Material: PBMCs. The receptors were sampled from a woman in her forties or fifties in good health and CMV-seropositive.

This chain connects TRBV9 to TRBJ1-1; 7 nucleotides line up with TRBD1. Germline V gives CDR1 SGDLS, CDR2 YYNGEE. The V gene end was trimmed by 3 bases and the J gene end by 5 bases; junction bases not matched to a gene: 19. The CDR3 spans 18 residues. CDR3 coding DNA: TGTGCCAGCAGCGCTACCGCGGGACAGACAATCCGGTGGACTGAAGCTTTCTTT. Translation gives CASSATAGQTIRWTEAFF.

The chain uses TRBV7-8 and TRBJ1-5; D is ambiguous. Germline CDR1 and CDR2: SGHVS and FQNEAQ. Trimming removed 6 bases from V and 0 bases from J, with 15 bases in between. This CDR3 region has 16 residues. CDR3: CASSSLALPSNQPQHF. CDR3 DNA: TGTGCCAGCAGTTCGCTAGCTCTACCTAGCAATCAGCCCCAGCATTTT.

This chain joins TRBV5-6 and TRBJ2-5, with 10 bases that match TRBD2. This CDR3 comprises 15 residues. V trimming: 2 bases; J trimming: 5 bases; junction bases outside the gene matches: 6. CDR1 and CDR2 (germline): SGHDT, YYEEEE. As DNA, the CDR3 is TGTGCCAGCAGCTTCATCAGCGGGGGGGACGAGACCCAGTACTTC. Residues: CASSFISGGDETQYF. The complete variable domain, with remaining parts taken from reference TRBV5-6 and TRBJ2-5, reads DAGVTQSPTHLIKTRGQQVTLRCSPKSGHDTVSWYQQALGQGPQFIFQYYEEEERQRGNFPDRFSGHQFPNYSSELNVNALLLGDSALYLCASSFISGGDETQYFGPGTRLLVL.

V and J are TRBV11-2 and TRBJ2-7; 8 bases fit TRBD2. CDR3 length equals 14 residues. V gave up 1 base and J gave up 5 bases; unmatched junction bases: 4. Germline assignment: CDR1 SGHAT and CDR2 FQNNGV. CDR3 amino acids: CASSLAGGADEQYF. For the CDR3, the DNA is TGTGCCAGCAGCTTAGCGGGGGGGGCGGACGAGCAGTACTTC.

This clone came up a few times. The V gene is TRBV6-6, the J gene TRBJ1-1; TRBD1 aligns across 7 bases. The CDR3 has 14 amino acids. Germline V CDR1 and CDR2: MNHNY, SVGAGI (reference sequence). J was trimmed by 10 bases and V by 8 bases; bases with no gene match: 16. The CDR3 sequence: CASGRGQSRLGAFF. CDR3 sequence (DNA): TGTGCCAGCGGAAGGGGGCAAAGTAGACTGGGAGCTTTCTTT.

This clone came up a few times. The genes are TRBV9 and TRBJ1-6; D remains ambiguous. CDR3 size: 14 residues. V dropped 5 bases and J dropped 9 bases, with 15 bases sitting between them. Looked up from germline, CDR1 is SGDLS and CDR2 is YYNGEE. In nucleotides, the CDR3 is TGTGCCAGCAGAAGTCCCCAAACTGGTTCACCCCTCCACTTT. Translating it yields CASRSPQTGSPLHF.

The chain recombines TRBV9 with TRBJ1-2, with 8 positions matching TRBD1. The CDR3 contains 16 residues. The germline V gene encodes CDR1 SGDLS and CDR2 YYNGEE. V shed 4 bases and J 3 bases; nucleotides not matched to a gene: 11. The CDR3 DNA follows: TGTGCCAGCAGCCTCCGCCCGGACAGGGAAGACTATGGCTACACCTTC. Translating it yields CASSLRPDREDYGYTF.

This chain joins TRBV10-3 and TRBJ2-4; D is perhaps TRBD1 (7 bases). Trimming removed 2 bases at V and 1 base at J, with 24 bases between. The CDR3 consists of 20 residues. Germline V lookup: CDR1 ENHRY, CDR2 SYGVKD. The CDR3 nucleotides are TGTGCCATCAGTGAGCCCAGGACAGGAGGGGAGGCCTATGCCAAAAACATTCAGTACTTC. Encoded protein: CAISEPRTGGEAYAKNIQYF.

This chain joins TRBV6-1 and TRBJ1-1; the D gene is possibly TRBD1 (5 bases). Germline V lookup: CDR1 MNHNS, CDR2 SASEGT. The ends were cut back, 8 bases at V and 5 bases at J, with 18 bases in the middle. This CDR3 contains 14 residues. CDR3 sequence: CASAHENGGTEAFF. DNA for the CDR3: TGTGCCAGCGCCCACGAAAACGGGGGGACTGAAGCTTTCTTT.

The V gene is TRBV7-9, the J gene TRBJ2-6, with 9 nucleotides matching TRBD1. V shed 3 bases and J 0 bases; nucleotides not matched to a gene: 9. The CDR3 covers 19 residues. Looked up from germline, CDR1 is SEHNR and CDR2 is FQNEAQ (reference sequence). The CDR3 region has the DNA TGTGCCAGCAGCTTTACCGGACAGGGGACTCCCTCTGGGGCCAACGTCCTGACTTTC. Translation gives CASSFTGQGTPSGANVLTF. The complete variable domain, with remaining parts taken from reference TRBV7-9 and TRBJ2-6, reads DTGVSQNPRHKITKRGQNVTFRCDPISEHNRLYWYRQTLGQGPEFLTYFQNEAQLEKSRLLSDRFSAERPKGSFSTLEIQRTEQGDSAMYLCASSFTGQGTPSGANVLTFGAGSRLTVL.

V gene TRBV19 combines with J gene TRBJ2-1; TRBD2 matches 10 bases. V lost 7 bases and J lost 2; bases outside the gene matches: 14. This CDR3 spans 18 amino acids. Germline CDR1 is LNHDA and CDR2 is SQIVND (reference sequence). CDR3 DNA sequence: TGTGCCAGTAAAAAGCGGGGGGGCCAAGTCGGAGCCTACAATGAGCAGTTCTTC. Translation gives CASKKRGGQVGAYNEQFF.

The chain is built from TRBV6-1 and TRBJ2-3, with 9 bases matching TRBD1. Germline V gene lookup returns CDR1 MNHNS and CDR2 SASEGT. The trim removed 2 bases at V and 0 bases at J, leaving 9 bases unmatched. This CDR3 contains 18 residues. The CDR3 nucleotides are TGTGCCAGCAGTGAATTCCGGGACAGGGTTAGAAGCACAGATACGCAGTATTTT. Translation: CASSEFRDRVRSTDTQYF.

The rearrangement joins TRBV14 to TRBJ2-5; 9 bases agree with TRBD2. There are 16 residues in the CDR3. Germline V CDR1 and CDR2: SGHDN, FVKESK. V shed 1 base and J 5 bases; nucleotides not matched to a gene: 8. The CDR3 is CASSQGEIAGAETQYF. CDR3 sequence (DNA): TGTGCCAGCAGCCAAGGGGAGATAGCGGGGGCGGAGACCCAGTACTTC.

The chain carries TRBV5-1 and TRBJ1-1; 10 bases fit TRBD1. V lost 3 bases, J lost 6 bases, and 17 bases stayed unmatched. Germline loops: CDR1 SGHRS, CDR2 YFSETQ. The CDR3 runs 18 residues. Here the CDR3 reads CASSWRMGGGQGDSEAFF. CDR3 DNA: TGCGCCAGCAGCTGGCGGATGGGGGGTGGACAGGGGGACTCTGAAGCTTTCTTT.

This chain connects TRBV6-1 to TRBJ1-5, with D possibly matching TRBD1 (6 bases). The CDR3 extends over 15 amino acids. Trimming stripped 0 bases from V and 6 bases from J, with 12 bases between. The germline CDR1 and CDR2 sequences are MNHNS and SASEGT. The CDR3 DNA is TGTGCCAGCAGTGAAGCAGGGGGAGTTGGTCAGCCCCAGCATTTT. This translates into CASSEAGGVGQPQHF.

The chain is built from TRBV2 and TRBJ1-3; D unresolved. V lost 8 bases to trimming and J lost 3 bases, with 8 bases between them. Germline CDR1 SNHLY, CDR2 FYNNEI. The length of the CDR3 is 12 residues. CDR3 region: CASQEGGNTIYF. The CDR3 bases are TGTGCCAGCCAAGAGGGTGGAAACACCATATATTTT.

The V call is TRBV6-5, the J call TRBJ1-1; D remains ambiguous. The CDR3 has 13 amino acids. Germline assignment: CDR1 MNHEY and CDR2 SVGAGI. V lost 8 bases to trimming and J lost 8 bases, with 18 bases between them. DNA for the CDR3: TGTGCCAGCGGAACAGTGGTTGTAGGCGAAGCTTTCTTT. It is translated as CASGTVVVGEAFF.

The V call is TRBV9, the J call TRBJ2-7; 7 bases line up with TRBD1. This CDR3 region has 15 residues. The V segment lost 1 base and the J segment 2 bases; nucleotides outside the gene matches: 6. CDR1 and CDR2 from the germline V gene are SGDLS and YYNGEE. This CDR3 is CASSVSPGQTYEQYF. The CDR3 nucleotides read TGTGCCAGCAGCGTATCCCCGGGACAGACCTACGAGCAGTACTTC.

CDR3 nucleotides: TGCGCCAGCAGCCATGGGGGGGGGAGGGGTGGCACTGAAGCTTTCTTT. The encoded protein is CASSHGGGRGGTEAFF. The V call is TRBV4-1, the J call TRBJ1-1; D perhaps matches TRBD1 (5 bases). CDR3 length: 16 residues. V shed 3 bases and J shed 4 bases, with 18 bases lying between them. Germline-derived CDR1 and CDR2 are MGHRA and YSYEKL.

In this sample, this clone turned up a few times. CDR3 in DNA: TGTGCCAGCAGCTTACGAGGGAATGATGGCTACACCTTC. This sequence encodes CASSLRGNDGYTF. V is TRBV13 and J is TRBJ1-2; no firm D call. The CDR3 covers 13 residues. V was cut by 2 bases and J by 6 bases, with 10 bases left in between. Germline-derived CDR1 and CDR2 are PRHDT and FYEKMQ (reference sequence).

The rearrangement uses TRBV19 and TRBJ1-4, with D perhaps TRBD1 (5 bases). Trimming removed 2 bases from V and 8 bases from J, with 12 bases in between. The germline V gene encodes CDR1 LNHDA and CDR2 SQIVND (reference sequence). The CDR3 length is 14 residues. The chain's CDR3 is CASSIPGVEEKLFF. The CDR3 DNA is TGTGCCAGTAGTATACCGGGGGTAGAGGAAAAACTGTTTTTT.

The CDR3 bases are TGTGCCAGCACCCGTGGGGCCACAGGGATAAAAAACATTCAGTACTTC. Protein product: CASTRGATGIKNIQYF. This sequence joins TRBV6-6 and TRBJ2-4; tentative D call: TRBD1 (6 bases). Germline values: CDR1 MNHNY, CDR2 SVGAGI (reference sequence). The CDR3 has 16 residues. V was cut by 7 bases and J by 4 bases, with 20 bases left in between.

To note about this clone: The sample has other DNA sequences that encode this CDR3 too. This chain uses TRBV30 with TRBJ1-2; TRBD1 matches 7 bases. Germline V gene lookup returns CDR1 GTSNPN and CDR2 SVGIG (reference sequence). The V gene end was trimmed by 1 base and the J gene end by 0 bases; junction bases not matched to a gene: 5. This CDR3 is 15 amino acids long. The CDR3 sequence is CAWSEGQGANYGYTF. CDR3 DNA sequence: TGTGCCTGGAGTGAGGGCCAGGGGGCTAACTATGGCTACACCTTC.

The V gene is TRBV7-8, the J gene TRBJ1-1; D is possibly TRBD1 (6 bases). V gave up 1 base and J gave up 0 bases, with 18 bases separating them. CDR3 size: 18 residues. Germline V lookup: CDR1 SGHVS, CDR2 FQNEAQ. CDR3 sequence reads: CASSLDFGQLLMNTEAFF. The CDR3 DNA follows: TGTGCCAGCAGCTTAGACTTCGGACAGCTTCTTATGAACACTGAAGCTTTCTTT.

V and J are TRBV30 and TRBJ2-5; a possible D gene is TRBD2 (6 bases). CDR3 length: 13 residues. Germline loops: CDR1 GTSNPN, CDR2 SVGIG (reference sequence). V lost 2 bases, J lost 6 bases, and 13 bases lay in between. The DNA for the CDR3 is TGTGCCTGGAGTCCCGGGGGACGAAAGACCCAGTACTTC. The encoded protein is CAWSPGGRKTQYF.

This sequence joins TRBV5-4 and TRBJ2-2; D ambiguous. Per the germline V gene, CDR1 is SGHNT and CDR2 is YYREEE (reference sequence). Between the trimmed V and J ends, which lost 3 bases and 7 bases, there was a span of 13 bases. The CDR3 totals 14 residues. The CDR3 loop is CASSSERSGGELFF. The DNA of the CDR3 is TGTGCCAGCAGCTCCGAGCGCTCCGGCGGGGAGCTGTTTTTT.

J is TRBJ2-2 and V is TRBV5-4; 7 bases map to TRBD1. CDR3 length: 14 amino acids. Germline V lookup: CDR1 SGHNT, CDR2 YYREEE (reference sequence). Trimming at V came to 2 bases and at J to 7 bases, leaving 5 bases not matched to a gene. The CDR3 protein is CASSFKQGNGELFF. CDR3 coding DNA: TGTGCCAGCAGCTTCAAACAGGGGAACGGGGAGCTGTTTTTT.

V is TRBV4-1 and J is TRBJ2-1; possible D gene TRBD1, 6 bases. Deletions cut 4 bases from V and 2 bases from J, with 15 bases between. This CDR3 has 16 amino acids. The germline gives CDR1 MGHRA, CDR2 YSYEKL. CDR3 sequence (DNA): TGCGCCAGCAGCCCCGGGGCAGGGGACCCCTACAATGAGCAGTTCTTC. Encoded protein: CASSPGAGDPYNEQFF.

The chain uses TRBV5-1 and TRBJ1-3, with TRBD1 identical over 9 bases. Germline V CDR1 and CDR2: SGHRS, YFSETQ. J lost 4 bases, V lost 3 bases, and 5 bases had no gene match. CDR3 size: 15 residues. The CDR3 DNA sequence: TGCGCCAGCAGCTCACGACAGGGGGGAGGAAACACCATATATTTT. Encoded protein: CASSSRQGGGNTIYF. Supplemented by reference TRBV5-1 and TRBJ1-3, the full variable domain reads KAGVTQTPRYLIKTRGQQVTLSCSPISGHRSVSWYQQTPGQGLQFLFEYFSETQRNKGNFPGRFSGRQFSNSRSEMNVSTLELGDSALYLCASSSRQGGGNTIYFGEGSWLTVV.